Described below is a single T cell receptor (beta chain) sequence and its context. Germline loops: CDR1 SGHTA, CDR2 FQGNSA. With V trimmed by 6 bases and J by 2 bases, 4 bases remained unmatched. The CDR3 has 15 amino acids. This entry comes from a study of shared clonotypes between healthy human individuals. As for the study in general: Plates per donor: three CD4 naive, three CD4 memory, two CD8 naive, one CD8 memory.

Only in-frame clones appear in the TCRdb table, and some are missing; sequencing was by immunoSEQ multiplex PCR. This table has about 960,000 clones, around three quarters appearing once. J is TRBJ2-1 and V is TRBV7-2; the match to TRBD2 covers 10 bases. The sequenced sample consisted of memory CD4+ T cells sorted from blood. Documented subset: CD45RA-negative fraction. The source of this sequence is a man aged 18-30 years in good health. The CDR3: CASREAGGPYNEQFF. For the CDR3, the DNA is TGTGCCAGCAGAGAAGCGGGGGGGCCCTACAATGAGCAGTTCTTC.